The present TCR beta chain was sequenced within a study of blood T cell repertoires in COVID-19. Study-level background: The United States, Italy and Spain supplied acute and convalescent COVID-19 samples. The cDNA or gDNA used as material had been derived from T cells, B-cell-depleted T cells, or PBMCs.

The repertoire was sequenced with immunoSEQ multiplex PCR; TCRdb's copy has only in-frame clones and lacks some. The sample lists 340,000 or so clones; around 86% were seen once. This clone was observed a few times. The CDR3 extends over 13 amino acids. CDR1 and CDR2 from the germline V gene are MNHEY and SVGAGI. The chain carries TRBV6-5 and TRBJ1-1; D perhaps matches TRBD1 (6 bases). This sequence originates from a man aged 45 to 65 with active or convalescent COVID-19. Input material: peripheral blood. The CDR3, as DNA: TGTAGGTCCAGGGGCGCAGGGAACACTGAAGCTTTCTTT. Residues: CRSRGAGNTEAFF.